Listed below are T cell receptor beta chains from one sample, sequenced in a study of blood T cell repertoires in COVID-19. Data came from immunoSEQ multiplex PCR; TCRdb stores just in-frame clones and leaves some out. Of some 180,000 clones in the sample, about 70% were seen once. The specimen sequenced was peripheral blood. These receptor sequences come from a woman between 50 and 59 years old with active or convalescent COVID-19. Both conserved end residues are part of each CDR3. D genes are given only for firm matches. Clone size is given for some rows only: seen once, a few or many times, or a class if the clone is expanded.

j_call d_call v_call clone_size cdr3_nt cdr3_aa
TRBJ1-6 NA TRBV24-1 NA TGTGCCACCAGTGATTTGAGGAGCTCCTATAATTCACCCCTCCACTTT CATSDLRSSYNSPLHF
TRBJ2-7 TRBD2 TRBV7-8 NA TGTGCCAGCAGCCCCAGACTAGCGGGGGGGTCCTACGAGCAGTACTTC CASSPRLAGGSYEQYF
TRBJ2-7 TRBD1 TRBV19 NA TGTGCCAGCGGCAGGGACAGGGCCTCCTACGAGCAGTACTTC CASGRDRASYEQYF
TRBJ1-3 NA TRBV7-9 NA TGTGCCAGCAGCTTAGCGCAGCGAGGTGTGAGCACCATATATTTT CASSLAQRGVSTIYF
TRBJ2-2 NA TRBV4-3 many TGCGCCAGCAGCCAAGCACCCGGGAGCGTTATGGCCGGGGAGCTGTTTTTT CASSQAPGSVMAGELFF
TRBJ2-5 NA TRBV29-1 NA TGCAGCGTTGAAGAGGGGAGGACCCAGTACTTC CSVEEGRTQYF
TRBJ1-2 TRBD1 TRBV5-5 few TGTGCCAGCAGTGGACAGGGGAGTGGCTACACCTTC CASSGQGSGYTF
TRBJ2-7 NA TRBV18 NA TGTGCCAGCTCACCCACCGTGGGCGCCTACGAGCAGTACTTC CASSPTVGAYEQYF
TRBJ2-7 NA TRBV4-3 NA TGCGCCAGCAGCCCAGACTGGGGGGTGGCCTACGAGCAGTACTTC CASSPDWGVAYEQYF
TRBJ2-7 NA TRBV18 NA TGTGCCAGCTCACCATTAAAGCGCCGCGTTGAGTACGAGCAGTACTTC CASSPLKRRVEYEQYF
TRBJ1-1 NA TRBV7-9 NA TGTGCCAGCAGCTTAGCAGGAACGGGGGGGAACACTGAAGCTTTCTTT CASSLAGTGGNTEAFF
TRBJ2-1 NA TRBV25-1 NA TGTGCCAGCAGTGAATGGGCAGGGGACGATGAGCAGTTCTTC CASSEWAGDDEQFF
TRBJ1-1 TRBD1 TRBV4-3 few TGCGCCAGCAGCCCAACCCCGACAGGGGGTACTGAAGCTTTCTTT CASSPTPTGGTEAFF